This paragraph reports one T cell receptor beta chain. The CDR3 spans 15 residues. The germline CDR1 and CDR2 sequences are SGHTA and FQGTGA. V was pared by 1 base and J by 10 bases, with 8 bases of the junction left unmatched. The data were taken from a study of blood T cell repertoires in COVID-19. Study overall: Samples came from the United States, Italy and Spain, spanning acute and convalescent COVID-19.

Clones were read by immunoSEQ multiplex PCR, and TCRdb kept only the in-frame ones, dropping some. The sample lists some 150,000 clones; around 89% were seen once. This chain joins TRBV7-3 and TRBJ2-3, with 10 nucleotides matching TRBD2. This clonotype originated in a woman in her thirties or forties with acute or convalescent COVID-19. Sequenced: peripheral blood. The CDR3: CASSLIGSGRSAQYF. The CDR3 nucleotides read TGTGCCAGCAGCTTAATTGGTAGCGGGAGGTCGGCGCAGTATTTT.